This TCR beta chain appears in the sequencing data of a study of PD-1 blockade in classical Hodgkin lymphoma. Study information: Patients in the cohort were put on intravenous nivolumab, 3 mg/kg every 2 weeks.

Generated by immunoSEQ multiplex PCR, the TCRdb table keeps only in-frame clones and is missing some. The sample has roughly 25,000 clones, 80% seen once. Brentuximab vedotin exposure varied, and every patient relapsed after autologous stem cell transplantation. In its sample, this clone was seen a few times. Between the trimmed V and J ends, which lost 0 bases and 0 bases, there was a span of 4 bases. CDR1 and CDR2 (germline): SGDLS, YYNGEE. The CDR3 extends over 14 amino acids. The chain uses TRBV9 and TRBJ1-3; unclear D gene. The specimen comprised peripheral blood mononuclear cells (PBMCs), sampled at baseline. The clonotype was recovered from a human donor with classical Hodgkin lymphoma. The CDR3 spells CASSVGSSGNTIYF. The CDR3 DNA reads TGTGCCAGCAGCGTAGGTTCCTCTGGAAACACCATATATTTT.